The rows below give T cell receptor beta chains drawn from one sample of a study of monozygotic twins with inflammatory bowel disease. TCRdb reprocessed the 5' RACE reads, keeping one entry per CDR3 protein, no DNA. This sample lists over 110,000 distinct CDR3 sequences; its ten largest clones have roughly 2.5%. Sequencing used blood. Receptor source: a human donor with ulcerative colitis or Crohn's disease, or a healthy co-twin of an affected twin (not recorded which). Both conserved end residues are part of each CDR3. Each record gives: J gene, V gene, CDR3 protein.

TRBJ2-3 | TRBV28 | CASSWSGGGSTDTQYF
TRBJ1-4 | TRBV18 | CASSPFGRETTNEKLFF
TRBJ2-3 | TRBV4-1 | CASSQVGTSGGATDTQYF
TRBJ2-7 | TRBV12-3/TRBV12-4 | CASSYGGTYEQYF
TRBJ1-3 | TRBV19 | CASRMGISGNTIYF
TRBJ1-1 | TRBV6-2/TRBV6-3 | CASSYPSAGVRTEAFF
TRBJ2-7 | TRBV7-9 | CASKPNRNSYEQYF
TRBJ1-1 | TRBV7-2 | CASSLRGGGTEAFF
TRBJ1-5 | TRBV6-2/TRBV6-3 | CASSYGGASQPQHF
TRBJ2-1 | TRBV5-1 | CASSFGQSGDEQFF
TRBJ1-1 | TRBV5-1 | CASSADRGRVNTEAFF
TRBJ1-4 | TRBV7-3 | CASSLSGTGNEKLFF
TRBJ2-2 | TRBV4-2 | CASSQGAGQALAGELFF
TRBJ2-7 | TRBV7-9 | CASSLHSGGAYEQYF
TRBJ2-7 | TRBV5-1 | CASSTTGVSYEQYF
TRBJ2-7 | TRBV7-2 | CASSLAQGTALYEQYF
TRBJ1-6 | TRBV7-9 | CASTAGSSYNSPLHF
TRBJ2-1 | TRBV5-1 | CASSLVSGRMGEQFF
TRBJ2-5 | TRBV5-1 | CASSRSLAGMGETQYF
TRBJ1-2 | TRBV12-3/TRBV12-4 | CASSYGDYGYTF
TRBJ2-2 | TRBV28 | CASKQGGTGELFF
TRBJ1-5 | TRBV7-2 | CASSALGQGNQPQHF
TRBJ1-5 | TRBV6-6 | CASSYSLQPQHF
TRBJ2-5 | TRBV11-3 | CASSPGRTRRGETQYF
TRBJ1-2 | TRBV7-8 | CASSLGTGNYGYTF
TRBJ1-6 | TRBV20-1 | CSARDQDRTSSYNSPLHF
TRBJ2-3 | TRBV5-1 | CASSHGGGEADTQYF
TRBJ2-7 | TRBV20-1 | CSARAQRGSYEQYF
TRBJ1-4 | TRBV19 | CASSTRHMGEKLFF
TRBJ2-2 | TRBV7-2 | CAHRGSNTGELFF
TRBJ1-1 | TRBV5-1 | CASSLGEIDTEAFF
TRBJ2-1 | TRBV5-4 | CASRGGTGWNEQFF
TRBJ1-2 | TRBV10-3 | CAISEKNNYGYTF